These 16 T cell receptor beta chains came from one sample sequenced in a study of T cell responses to AZD1222 COVID-19 vaccine. Clones were read by immunoSEQ multiplex PCR, and TCRdb kept only the in-frame ones, dropping some. The sample has tens of thousands of clones; around 88% are singletons. The sequences come from peripheral blood, collected 28 days after the second AZD1222 dose. The receptor set was obtained from an adult who received the AZD1222 COVID-19 vaccine.

This clone was observed a few times. The chain combines TRBV7-2 with TRBJ2-7, with unresolved D. The ends were cut back, 1 base at V and 5 bases at J, with 6 bases in the middle. This CDR3 is 12 amino acids long. The germline V gene has CDR1 SGHTA and CDR2 FQGNSA. The CDR3: CASSLVGHEQYF. CDR3 nucleotides: TGTGCCAGCAGCTTAGTAGGGCACGAGCAGTACTTC.

This chain joins TRBV5-1 and TRBJ2-3; D possibly matches TRBD1 or TRBD2 (6 bases each). The CDR3 has 16 residues. Trimming stripped 4 bases from V and 2 bases from J, with 17 bases between. Germline V lookup: CDR1 SGHRS, CDR2 YFSETQ. The CDR3 DNA follows: TGCGCCAGCAGCCCAACAGGGAGGTGGAACACAGATACGCAGTATTTT. It translates to CASSPTGRWNTDTQYF.

The chain employs TRBV5-4 and TRBJ2-7; tentative D call: TRBD2 (7 bases). The germline CDR1 and CDR2 sequences are SGHNT and YYREEE (reference sequence). The CDR3 totals 13 residues. Trimming removed 3 bases from V and 6 bases from J, with 13 bases in between. The CDR3 spells CASSWPGGSEQYF. CDR3 nucleotides: TGTGCCAGCAGCTGGCCGGGGGGCTCCGAGCAGTACTTC.

The genes are TRBV6-6 and TRBJ2-1; no firm D call. V was cut by 3 bases and J by 7 bases, with 10 bases left in between. Germline V CDR1 and CDR2: MNHNY, SVGAGI (reference sequence). The CDR3 runs to 13 residues. The CDR3 is CASSYSPENEQFF. For the CDR3, the DNA is TGTGCCAGCAGTTATAGCCCTGAAAATGAGCAGTTCTTC.

The rearrangement links TRBV19 to TRBJ1-5; TRBD1 matches at 8 bases. The germline V gene has CDR1 LNHDA and CDR2 SQIVND (reference sequence). Unmatched junction bases numbered 8, after V lost 1 base and J lost 0 bases. The length of the CDR3 is 18 residues. In nucleotides, the CDR3 is TGTGCCAGTAGTATAGGCCCAACAGGGGGAGGTAGCAATCAGCCCCAGCATTTT. This translates into CASSIGPTGGGSNQPQHF.

This chain links TRBV29-1 with TRBJ1-2, with D perhaps matching TRBD1 (5 bases). This CDR3 is built from 13 residues. The germline CDR1 and CDR2 sequences are SQVTM and ANQGSEA. Trimming removed 1 base from V and 8 bases from J, with 14 bases in between. The DNA of the CDR3 is TGCAGCGTTGAAGGGCAGGGCTTACTGGGCTACACCTTC. Translating it yields CSVEGQGLLGYTF.

The chain couples TRBV6-4 to TRBJ2-2; the D is unclear. This CDR3 has 14 residues. Germline CDR1 MRHNA, CDR2 SNTAGT. Deletions cut 2 bases from V and 6 bases from J, with 10 bases between. The CDR3 sequence is CASSDAKRPGELFF. CDR3 bases: TGTGCCAGCAGTGACGCCAAAAGGCCCGGGGAGCTGTTTTTT.

The V call is TRBV3-1 (or the pseudogene TRBV3-2), the J call TRBJ1-4; 8 bases fit TRBD1. V lost 1 base and J lost 8; bases outside the gene matches: 6. Germline V gives CDR1 LGHDT, CDR2 YNNKEL (reference sequence). The CDR3 sequence is 15 residues long. CDR3 in DNA: TGTGCCAGCAGCCAAGTCTCAGGGGGCGGGGAAAAACTGTTTTTT. It specifies CASSQVSGGGEKLFF.

This rearrangement joins TRBV9 to TRBJ2-5; tentatively, D is TRBD2 (6 bases). The CDR3 covers 15 residues. The V gene lost 7 bases and the J gene lost 5 bases, with 21 bases spanning the gap. Germline V CDR1 and CDR2: SGDLS, YYNGEE. CDR3 in DNA: TGTGCCAGCGGGACGAGCCGGCACGGGACTGAGACCCAGTACTTC. Its protein product is CASGTSRHGTETQYF.

This clone was seen just once. The CDR3 nucleotides read TGTGCCAGCAGTTTCCAGGAAAACACTGAAGCTTTCTTT. It codes for CASSFQENTEAFF. The rearrangement uses TRBV6-5 and TRBJ1-1; D is uncertain. CDR3 length: 13 residues. Germline CDR1 reads MNHEY; CDR2 reads SVGAGI. Trimming took off 4 bases at V and 2 bases at J, with 8 bases between the two ends.

The CDR3 is CASSLAPGDQNTEAFF. The CDR3 DNA reads as TGCGCCAGCAGCTTGGCCCCGGGGGATCAGAACACTGAAGCTTTCTTT. V gene TRBV5-1 combines with J gene TRBJ1-1, with D possibly TRBD1 on 5 matching bases. Trimming removed 0 bases at V and 1 base at J, with 13 bases between. This CDR3 has 16 residues. Germline lookup yields CDR1 SGHRS and CDR2 YFSETQ.

For the CDR3, the DNA is TGTGCCAGCAGTGAAGCACGGCAGGGGGGTGAAAAACTGTTTTTT. This codes for CASSEARQGGEKLFF. V is TRBV6-1 and J is TRBJ1-4; TRBD1 matches 7 bases. CDR1 is MNHNS and CDR2 is SASEGT in the germline V gene. This CDR3 has 15 residues. J gave up 7 bases and V 0 bases, and 5 bases lay outside the gene matches.

The chain combines TRBV14 with TRBJ1-6, with a tentative D call TRBD1 (6 bases). CDR3 length equals 17 residues. Trimming took 1 base from V and 7 from J, leaving 17 bases between them. Germline V gene sequence: CDR1 SGHDN, CDR2 FVKESK. The chain's CDR3 is CASSQGLREGVNSPLHF. Here the CDR3 DNA reads TGTGCCAGCAGCCAAGGTCTTAGGGAGGGGGTCAATTCACCCCTCCACTTT.

This clone has a single count. V and J are TRBV30 and TRBJ2-3; D tentatively reads TRBD1 or TRBD2 (6 bases each). The ends were cut back, 0 bases at V and 3 bases at J, with 10 bases in the middle. Germline assignment: CDR1 GTSNPN and CDR2 SVGIG (reference sequence). This CDR3 has 14 residues. The DNA for the CDR3 is TGTGCCTGGAGTGTCGGGGGCGGGACAGATACGCAGTATTTT. Translated, it gives CAWSVGGGTDTQYF.

The chain is built from TRBV9 and TRBJ2-1, with 8 bases lining up with TRBD2. Germline-derived CDR1 and CDR2 are SGDLS and YYNGEE. Trimming removed 3 bases from V and 3 bases from J; junction bases left unmatched: 5. The CDR3 is 15 amino acids. CDR3 sequence (DNA): TGTGCCAGCAGCGGAATTAGCGGGGACTACAATGAGCAGTTCTTC. This translates into CASSGISGDYNEQFF. Looking up the rest from reference TRBV9 and TRBJ2-1 gives the full variable domain: DSGVTQTPKHLITATGQRVTLRCSPRSGDLSVYWYQQSLDQGLQFLIQYYNGEERAKGNILERFSAQQFPDLHSELNLSSLELGDSALYFCASSGISGDYNEQFFGPGTRLTVL.

The chain has TRBV29-1 and TRBJ1-5, with D uncertain. Trimming shortened V by 6 bases and J by 7 bases, and 16 bases separated the two germline ends. Germline V gives CDR1 SQVTM, CDR2 ANQGSEA. This CDR3 comprises 13 residues. CDR3 protein: CSVAETQEQPQHF. DNA of the CDR3: TGCAGCGTGGCCGAAACTCAGGAACAGCCCCAGCATTTT.